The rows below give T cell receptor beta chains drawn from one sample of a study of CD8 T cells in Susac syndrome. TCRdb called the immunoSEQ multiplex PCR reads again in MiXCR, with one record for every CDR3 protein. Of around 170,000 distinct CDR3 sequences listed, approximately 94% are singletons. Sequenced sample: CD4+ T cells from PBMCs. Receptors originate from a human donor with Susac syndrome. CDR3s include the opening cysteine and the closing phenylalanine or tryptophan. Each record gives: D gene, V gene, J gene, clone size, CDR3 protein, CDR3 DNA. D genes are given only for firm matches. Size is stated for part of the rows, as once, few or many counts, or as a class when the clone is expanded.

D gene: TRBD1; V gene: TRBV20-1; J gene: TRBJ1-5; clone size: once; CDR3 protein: CSASGQGNQPQHF; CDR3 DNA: TGCAGTGCTAGTGGACAGGGGAATCAGCCCCAGCATTTT
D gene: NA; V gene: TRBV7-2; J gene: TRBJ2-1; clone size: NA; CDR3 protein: CASRALLAPSSYNEQFF; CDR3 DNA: TGTGCCAGCAGGGCCCTCCTAGCGCCAAGCTCCTACAATGAGCAGTTCTTC
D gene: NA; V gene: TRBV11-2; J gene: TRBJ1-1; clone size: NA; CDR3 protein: CASSLGPRDEAFF; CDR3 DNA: TGTGCCAGCAGCTTAGGTCCTCGCGACGAAGCTTTCTTT
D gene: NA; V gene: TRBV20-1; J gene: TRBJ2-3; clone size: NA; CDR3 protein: CSARDLPTDTQYF; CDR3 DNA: TGCAGTGCTAGAGATCTACCTACAGATACGCAGTATTTT
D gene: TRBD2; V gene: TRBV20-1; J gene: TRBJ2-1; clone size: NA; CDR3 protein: CSASSSGPYNEQFF; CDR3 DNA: TGCAGTGCTAGTTCTAGCGGGCCCTACAATGAGCAGTTCTTC
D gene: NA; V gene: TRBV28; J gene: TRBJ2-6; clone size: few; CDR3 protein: CASRFSGANVLTF; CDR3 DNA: TGTGCCAGCAGGTTCTCTGGGGCCAACGTCCTGACTTTC
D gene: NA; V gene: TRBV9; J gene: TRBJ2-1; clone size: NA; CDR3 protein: CASSVGGAYNEQFF; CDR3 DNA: TGTGCCAGCAGCGTAGGGGGGGCCTACAATGAGCAGTTCTTC
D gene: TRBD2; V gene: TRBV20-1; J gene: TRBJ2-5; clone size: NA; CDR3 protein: CSASPLAGVIEETQYF; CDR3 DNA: TGCAGTGCTAGCCCTCTAGCGGGGGTCATAGAAGAGACCCAGTACTTC
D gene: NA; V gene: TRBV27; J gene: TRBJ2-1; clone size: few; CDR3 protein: CASRGYNEQFF; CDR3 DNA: TGTGCCAGCCGAGGGTACAATGAGCAGTTCTTC
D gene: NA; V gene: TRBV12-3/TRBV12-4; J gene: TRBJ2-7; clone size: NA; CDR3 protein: CASSPSRDPYEQYF; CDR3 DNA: TGTGCCAGCAGTCCCTCCAGGGATCCCTACGAGCAGTACTTC
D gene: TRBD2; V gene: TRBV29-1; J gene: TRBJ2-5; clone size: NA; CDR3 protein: CSVERAGVGQETQYF; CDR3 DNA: TGCAGCGTTGAACGAGCGGGAGTCGGCCAAGAGACCCAGTACTTC
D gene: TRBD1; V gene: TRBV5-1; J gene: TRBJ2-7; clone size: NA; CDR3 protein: CASSLWTGVSYEQYF; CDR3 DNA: TGCGCCAGCAGCCTATGGACAGGCGTTTCCTACGAGCAGTACTTC
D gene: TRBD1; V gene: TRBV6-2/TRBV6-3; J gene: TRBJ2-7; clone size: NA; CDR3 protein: CASSYEGAISYEQYF; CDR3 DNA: TGTGCCAGCAGTTACGAGGGGGCCATCTCCTACGAGCAGTACTTC
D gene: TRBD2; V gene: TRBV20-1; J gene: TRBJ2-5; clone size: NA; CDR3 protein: CSASGRAVRETQYF; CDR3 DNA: TGCAGTGCCAGCGGGAGGGCCGTGAGAGAGACCCAGTACTTC
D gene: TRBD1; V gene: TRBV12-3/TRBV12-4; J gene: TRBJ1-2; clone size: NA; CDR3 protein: CALRTGNYGYTF; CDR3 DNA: TGTGCCCTACGGACAGGGAACTATGGCTACACCTTC
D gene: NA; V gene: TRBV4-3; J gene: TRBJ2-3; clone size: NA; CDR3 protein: CASSQDRGVTDTQYF; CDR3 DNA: TGCGCCAGCAGCCAAGACCGCGGGGTCACAGATACGCAGTATTTT
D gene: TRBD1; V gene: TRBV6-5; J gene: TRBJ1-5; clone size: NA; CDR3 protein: CASRHRGEDQPQHF; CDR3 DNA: TGTGCCAGCAGGCACAGGGGGGAAGATCAGCCCCAGCATTTT